This TCR beta chain was obtained from a study of shared clonotypes between healthy human individuals. The data were produced by immunoSEQ multiplex PCR, yet TCRdb's version contains in-frame clones alone and is incomplete. The sample has about 2.4 million clones; over 85% are singletons. Researchers partitioned CD4+ cells into CD45RA+ naive and CD45RA-negative memory subsets. Concerning this clone: The antigen remains unidentified.

General observations from the study: About 5% of naive CD4 clonotypes were shared across four donors. Estimated richness values were generally larger in naive subsets than in memory subsets.

Trimming took off 5 bases at V and 5 bases at J, with 21 bases between the two ends. Germline V CDR1 and CDR2: SGHTA, FQGTGA. This CDR3 comprises 17 residues. This sequence originates from a man aged 18 to 29 in good health. Some clones in this sample may be carry-over from other donors' samples. Sequencing was performed on naive CD4+ T cells from PBMCs. Sample subset: CD45RA+ positively selected. V is TRBV7-3 and J is TRBJ2-2, with a tentative D call TRBD2 (6 bases). The DNA for the CDR3 is TGTGCCAGCAGCCAACTCCCCGGGGGAGGAAGAACCGGGGAGCTGTTTTTT. Protein product: CASSQLPGGGRTGELFF.